This entry lists 29 T cell receptor beta chains sequenced from one sample in a study of a mutant IDH1 vaccine in newly diagnosed glioma. This table comes from immunoSEQ multiplex PCR, and its TCRdb copy is limited to in-frame clones, with some not included. The sample lists 50,000 to 65,000 clones; more than 80% were seen once. Specified time point: baseline, week 1 (first vaccination visit). Noted treatment: pre-vaccination baseline after standard-of-care therapy. Sequencing used PBMCs, obtained from a glioma patient treated with radiotherapy, temozolomide or both. Receptors originate from a man aged 18 to 35 with glioma.

The CDR3: CATSREVGAGGEAFF. CDR3 bases: TGTGCCACCAGCAGAGAAGTGGGCGCGGGAGGGGAAGCTTTCTTT. This chain connects TRBV15 to TRBJ1-1; D is ambiguous. CDR1 LNHNV and CDR2 YYDKDF come from the germline V gene (reference sequence). CDR3 size: 15 residues. Trimming cost V 0 bases and J 8 bases, with 16 bases left between them.

The chain's CDR3 is CASKEGGSQPQHF. The CDR3 DNA follows: TGTGCCAGTAAAGAGGGGGGGAGTCAGCCCCAGCATTTT. This rearrangement joins TRBV6-1 to TRBJ1-5; D may be TRBD1 (6 bases). Germline loops: CDR1 MNHNS, CDR2 SASEGT. The CDR3 extends over 13 amino acids. V lost 9 bases, J lost 6 bases, and 15 bases lay in between.

V is TRBV4-1 and J is TRBJ1-1; no firm D call. From germline, CDR1 is MGHRA and CDR2 YSYEKL. CDR3 length: 14 amino acids. V gave up 2 bases and J gave up 0 bases, with 7 bases separating them. This chain's CDR3 is CASSQLLVNTEAFF. CDR3 DNA sequence: TGCGCCAGCAGCCAACTTTTGGTGAACACTGAAGCTTTCTTT.

As for this clone: The junction shows a germline mismatch at one end, possibly a read error. CDR3 amino acids: CASSEEAQYF. Here the CDR3 DNA reads TGTGCCAGCAGTGAAGAGGCCCAGTACTTC. This sequence joins TRBV6-1 and TRBJ2-5; D is unclear. In germline, CDR1 is MNHNS, CDR2 SASEGT. This CDR3 is built from 10 residues.

A few counts support this clone. V is TRBV20-1 and J is TRBJ2-7; D gene uncertain. The CDR3 is made up of 11 amino acids. Trimming pared 0 bases from V and 3 bases from J, leaving 3 bases between. CDR1 is DFQATT, CDR2 SNEGSKA, per germline (reference sequence). The CDR3 DNA reads TGCAGTGCTAGAGAGGACTACGAGCAGTACTTC. It yields the protein CSAREDYEQYF.

The chain is built from TRBV18 and TRBJ1-2, with D possibly being TRBD1 (5 bases). CDR1 is KGHSH, CDR2 LQKENI, per germline. The CDR3 sequence is 13 residues long. V lost 3 bases and J 8 bases, leaving 13 bases between the germline ends. The CDR3 DNA sequence: TGTGCCAGCTCACCGGGACCGCAATCAGGCTACACCTTC. Its translation is CASSPGPQSGYTF.

J is TRBJ2-3 and V is TRBV29-1; D is unresolved. Trimming left V 6 bases short and J 4 bases short, with 14 bases between. The CDR3 covers 13 residues. Germline V CDR1 and CDR2: SQVTM, ANQGSEA. The CDR3 DNA reads TGCAGCGTCGCCGGGTCCACATCAGATACGCAGTATTTT. Amino acid sequence: CSVAGSTSDTQYF.

This clone showed up just once. This chain links TRBV6-5 with TRBJ2-7, with TRBD1 matching over 8 bases. The CDR3 has 15 amino acids. Trimming took 5 bases from V and 1 from J; bases not matched to a gene: 7. CDR1 MNHEY and CDR2 SVGAGI come from the germline V gene. CDR3 nucleotides: TGTGCCAGCAGTACCGGGACAGGATCATCCTACGAGCAGTACTTC. It codes for CASSTGTGSSYEQYF.

This sequence joins TRBV27 and TRBJ2-7; no clear D gene. V was shortened by 1 base and J by 6 bases, with 10 bases between the two germline ends. CDR3 length: 13 amino acids. CDR1 and CDR2 (germline): MNHEY, SMNVEV (reference sequence). CDR3 coding DNA: TGTGCCAGCAGTTTATTAGGGCCCTTCGAGCAGTACTTC. As protein: CASSLLGPFEQYF.

This clone is a singleton in its sample. The rearrangement joins TRBV5-6 to TRBJ1-1, with D hard to call. The CDR3 consists of 13 residues. CDR1 is SGHDT, CDR2 YYEEEE, per germline. V was clipped by 3 bases and J by 4 bases, with 10 bases between them. The CDR3, as DNA: TGTGCCAGCAGCTCCATTTTGGGCACTGAAGCTTTCTTT. This gives the protein CASSSILGTEAFF. Full variable domain (outside the CDR3, taken from reference TRBV5-6 and TRBJ1-1): DAGVTQSPTHLIKTRGQQVTLRCSPKSGHDTVSWYQQALGQGPQFIFQYYEEEERQRGNFPDRFSGHQFPNYSSELNVNALLLGDSALYLCASSSILGTEAFFGQGTRLTVV.

The rearrangement uses TRBV6-1 and TRBJ2-7, with a weak D call TRBD1 (6 bases). The V and J ends lost 3 bases and 2 bases respectively, with 14 bases between them. The V gene's germline CDR1 is MNHNS and CDR2 SASEGT. The CDR3 is 15 amino acids. The CDR3 region has the DNA TGTGCCAGCAGTGATACAGGGATCCTTCCCTACGAGCAGTACTTC. Translated: CASSDTGILPYEQYF.

V usage is TRBV5-4 and J usage is TRBJ1-1; D not resolved. The V gene's germline CDR1 is SGHNT and CDR2 YYREEE (reference sequence). Trimming stripped 3 bases from V and 2 bases from J, with 11 bases between. This CDR3 is built from 14 residues. The CDR3 DNA reads TGTGCCAGCAGCTCGAGGGCGCAAAACACTGAAGCTTTCTTT. Its protein product is CASSSRAQNTEAFF.

The V and J genes are TRBV27 and TRBJ2-7; weak D call: TRBD2 (6 bases). In germline, CDR1 is MNHEY, CDR2 SMNVEV (reference sequence). CDR3 length: 16 residues. Trimming took off 3 bases at V and 3 bases at J, with 18 bases between the two ends. CDR3 sequence: CASSFYGGTGFYEQYF. CDR3 sequence (DNA): TGTGCCAGCAGTTTTTACGGGGGTACTGGCTTCTACGAGCAGTACTTC.

This clone was seen a few times. The chain recombines TRBV9 with TRBJ1-2; D remains unclear. The germline V and J ends were trimmed by 4 bases and 2 bases, with 18 bases remaining between them. This CDR3 has 16 amino acids. Germline assignment: CDR1 SGDLS and CDR2 YYNGEE. The CDR3 protein is CASSSSLRETNYGYTF. The CDR3 DNA sequence: TGTGCCAGCAGCTCCTCCCTGAGGGAGACGAACTATGGCTACACCTTC.

The chain employs TRBV9 and TRBJ1-3; 7 bases map to TRBD1. Trimming at V came to 4 bases and at J to 0 bases, leaving 10 bases not matched to a gene. Germline V gene sequence: CDR1 SGDLS, CDR2 YYNGEE. The CDR3 runs to 17 residues. The CDR3 here is CASSKRGQALSGNTIYF. The CDR3 DNA reads TGTGCCAGCAGCAAGAGAGGACAGGCCCTCTCTGGAAACACCATATATTTT.

In its sample, this clone ranks as large. The gene calls are TRBV4-2 and TRBJ1-1; 7 bases align to TRBD1. CDR1 and CDR2 (germline): LGHNA, YNFKEQ. V dropped 1 base and J dropped 6; count of bases not matched to a gene: 5. The CDR3 loop spans 14 amino acids. The DNA for the CDR3 is TGTGCCAGCAGCCAAGGACAGGGTGGGCCTGAAGCTTTCTTT. Its protein product is CASSQGQGGPEAFF.

This rearrangement joins TRBV18 to TRBJ1-2; possibly TRBD1 for D (5 bases). This CDR3 spans 15 amino acids. Germline CDR1 and CDR2: KGHSH and LQKENI. V was cut by 1 base and J by 2 bases, with 11 bases left in between. Here the CDR3 DNA reads TGTGCCAGCTCACCACAGGAGGGGCCCAACTATGGCTACACCTTC. Its protein product is CASSPQEGPNYGYTF.

V usage is TRBV5-1 and J usage is TRBJ2-5, with 11 bases fitting TRBD2. The CDR3 length is 15 residues. V was clipped by 0 bases and J by 5 bases; unmatched bases: 3. In germline, CDR1 is SGHRS, CDR2 YFSETQ. The CDR3 DNA reads TGCGCCAGCAGCTTGGCTAGCGGGAGGTGGGAGACCCAGTACTTC. Residues: CASSLASGRWETQYF.

CDR3 DNA: TGTGCCAGCAGCGGACGGACAGGATTGAACACTGAAGCTTTCTTT. Protein product: CASSGRTGLNTEAFF. The chain carries TRBV6-5 and TRBJ1-1, with 7 bases lining up with TRBD1. Losses at the gene ends were 6 bases for V and 0 bases for J; bases not matched to a gene: 7. This CDR3 region has 15 residues. The germline V gene has CDR1 MNHEY and CDR2 SVGAGI.

The rearrangement joins TRBV7-8 to TRBJ2-7; 7 nucleotides line up with TRBD1. The V gene's germline CDR1 is SGHVS and CDR2 FQNEAQ. This CDR3 region has 13 residues. The V segment lost 5 bases and the J segment 3 bases; nucleotides outside the gene matches: 4. CDR3 coding DNA: TGTGCCAGCAGCCGGGACAGAGGCTACGAGCAGTACTTC. Residues: CASSRDRGYEQYF.

The sample holds one count of this clone. The chain employs TRBV30 and TRBJ1-1; 7 bases map to TRBD1. Trimming at V came to 0 bases and at J to 5 bases, leaving 6 bases not matched to a gene. The CDR3 is 14 amino acids. Germline V gives CDR1 GTSNPN, CDR2 SVGIG (reference sequence). CDR3 DNA: TGTGCCTGGAGTGTCGGCAGGGGGGAGACTGAAGCTTTCTTT. Translating it yields CAWSVGRGETEAFF. Supplemented by reference TRBV30 and TRBJ1-1, the full variable domain reads SQTIHQWPATLVQPVGSPLSLECTVEGTSNPNLYWYRQAAGRGLQLLFYSVGIGQISSEVPQNLSASRPQDRQFILSSKKLLLSDSGFYLCAWSVGRGETEAFFGQGTRLTVV.

The CDR3 sequence is CASSYTSTGKYTEAFF. In DNA, the CDR3 is TGTGCCAGCAGTTACACCAGCACAGGGAAGTACACTGAAGCTTTCTTT. The chain couples TRBV6-5 to TRBJ1-1, with D tentatively TRBD1 (6 bases). CDR1 is MNHEY, CDR2 SVGAGI, per germline. CDR3 length: 16 residues. Trimming shortened V by 2 bases and J by 3 bases, and 16 bases separated the two germline ends.

The chain joins TRBV27 to TRBJ1-2; no clear D. This CDR3 comprises 15 residues. Trimming cost V 3 bases and J 6 bases, with 17 bases left between them. CDR1 and CDR2 (germline): MNHEY, SMNVEV (reference sequence). CDR3 coding DNA: TGTGCCAGCAGTTTTTTGGAGGGTGTTGAGGATGGCTACACCTTC. Amino acids: CASSFLEGVEDGYTF.

The CDR3 DNA sequence: TGCGCCAGCAGCGGAAGGACAGGGTCTTTGGTCGAGCAGTACTTC. This gives the protein CASSGRTGSLVEQYF. The chain employs TRBV5-1 and TRBJ2-7; 8 bases are a match to TRBD1. The junction had 12 bases not matched to a gene; V was cut back by 4 bases and J by 6 bases. Germline V gene data show CDR1 as SGHRS and CDR2 as YFSETQ. This CDR3 spans 15 amino acids.

This rearrangement joins TRBV2 to TRBJ1-1; D uncertain. Germline V gene lookup returns CDR1 SNHLY and CDR2 FYNNEI. The CDR3 loop spans 12 amino acids. V was shortened by 4 bases and J by 3 bases, with 6 bases between the two germline ends. The CDR3 here is CASSAYYTEAFF. CDR3 sequence (DNA): TGTGCCAGCAGTGCCTACTACACTGAAGCTTTCTTT.

This chain links TRBV29-1 with TRBJ2-3; 8 bases line up with TRBD1. The CDR3 extends over 17 amino acids. Germline lookup yields CDR1 SQVTM and CDR2 ANQGSEA. V was clipped by 6 bases and J by 0 bases; unmatched bases: 14. The CDR3 bases are TGCAGCGTAAACAGTCCGGACAGGGAATTTAGCACAGATACGCAGTATTTT. It encodes CSVNSPDREFSTDTQYF.

CDR3 nucleotide sequence: TGTGCCAGCAGACAGGGAGGCGCCGGGGACCGGGGCTACACCTTC. Translating gives CASRQGGAGDRGYTF. The chain joins TRBV6-4 to TRBJ1-2; D may be TRBD1 (6 bases). CDR1 MRHNA and CDR2 SNTAGT come from the germline V gene. The ends were cut back, 6 bases at V and 8 bases at J, with 22 bases in the middle. The CDR3 is 15 residues long.

The chain employs TRBV7-2 and TRBJ2-2; possible D gene TRBD2, 5 bases. V dropped 7 bases and J dropped 6 bases, with 15 bases sitting between them. Germline lookup yields CDR1 SGHTA and CDR2 FQGNSA. The CDR3 loop spans 14 amino acids. The CDR3 DNA reads TGTGCCAGCATTCCCGCCCGGAGGTCCGGGGAGCTGTTTTTT. It codes for CASIPARRSGELFF.

The chain couples TRBV7-6 to TRBJ2-1, with 9 positions matching TRBD1. The germline CDR1 and CDR2 sequences are SGHVS and FNYEAQ. J was trimmed by 2 bases and V by 1 base; bases with no gene match: 0. CDR3 size: 15 residues. The CDR3 is CASSLDRGPYNEQFF. In DNA, the CDR3 is TGTGCCAGCAGCTTAGACAGGGGGCCCTACAATGAGCAGTTCTTC.